The subject of this entry is one T cell receptor (beta chain). Its specificity is not known. Primers used in a second PCR of about 7 to 11 cycles were a sample-barcoded 5' primer and a J-beta primer mix. TCRdb passed the 5' RACE reads through MiXCR, listing each CDR3 protein once. This table has about 1.6 million distinct CDR3 sequences, 30% to 35% appearing once. Each sample gave at least 6 million isolated PBMCs. This entry is derived from a study of blood T cells in healthy people across ages. Findings and caveats of the study: It was not known whether donors were CMV positive (a possible confounder of expanded clonotype changes). The lack of PBMC sorting stopped any conclusive naive versus antigen-experienced comparison. Per million T cells, TCR beta diversity dropped roughly linearly as age increased.

Sequencing was performed on blood. The sequence derives from a woman in her twenties or thirties in good health.

The CDR3 region has the DNA TGTGCCAGCAGTTTTTTAGCGGATAGCTCCTACAATGAGCAGTTCTTC. Translation: CASSFLADSSYNEQFF. This rearrangement joins TRBV2 to TRBJ2-1; weak D call: TRBD2 (6 bases). The CDR3 length is 16 residues. Germline lookup yields CDR1 SNHLY and CDR2 FYNNEI. V was pared by 5 bases and J by 0 bases, with 14 bases between.